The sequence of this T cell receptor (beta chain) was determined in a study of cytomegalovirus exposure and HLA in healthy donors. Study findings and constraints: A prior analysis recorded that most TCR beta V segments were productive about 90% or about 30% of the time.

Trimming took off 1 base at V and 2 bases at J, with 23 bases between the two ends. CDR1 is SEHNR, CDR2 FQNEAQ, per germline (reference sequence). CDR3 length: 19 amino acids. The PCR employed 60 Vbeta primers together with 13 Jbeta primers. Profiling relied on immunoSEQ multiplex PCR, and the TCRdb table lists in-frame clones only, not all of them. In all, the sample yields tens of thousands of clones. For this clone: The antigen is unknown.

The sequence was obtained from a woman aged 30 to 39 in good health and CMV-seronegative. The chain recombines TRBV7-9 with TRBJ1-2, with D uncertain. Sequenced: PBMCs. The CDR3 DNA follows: TGTGCCAGCAGCTTAGGTCGAAAAGGTCAGGACTCACCAAACTATGGCTACACCTTC. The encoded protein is CASSLGRKGQDSPNYGYTF.